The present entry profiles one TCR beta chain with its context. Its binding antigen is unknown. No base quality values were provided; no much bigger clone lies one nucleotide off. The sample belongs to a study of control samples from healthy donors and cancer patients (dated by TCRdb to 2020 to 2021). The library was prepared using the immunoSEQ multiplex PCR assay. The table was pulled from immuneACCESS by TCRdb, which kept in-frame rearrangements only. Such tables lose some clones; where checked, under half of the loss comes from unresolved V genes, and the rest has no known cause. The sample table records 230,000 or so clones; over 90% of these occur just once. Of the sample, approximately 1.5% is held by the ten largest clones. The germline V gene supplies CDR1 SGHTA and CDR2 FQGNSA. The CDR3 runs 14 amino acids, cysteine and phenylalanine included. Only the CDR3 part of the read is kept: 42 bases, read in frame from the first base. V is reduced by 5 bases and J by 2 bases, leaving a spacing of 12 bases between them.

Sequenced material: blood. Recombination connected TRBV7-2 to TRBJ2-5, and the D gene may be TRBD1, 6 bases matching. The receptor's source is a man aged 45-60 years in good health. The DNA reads TGTGCCAGCAGCCTCCGGGACACACAAGAGACCCAGTACTTC. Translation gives CASSLRDTQETQYF.